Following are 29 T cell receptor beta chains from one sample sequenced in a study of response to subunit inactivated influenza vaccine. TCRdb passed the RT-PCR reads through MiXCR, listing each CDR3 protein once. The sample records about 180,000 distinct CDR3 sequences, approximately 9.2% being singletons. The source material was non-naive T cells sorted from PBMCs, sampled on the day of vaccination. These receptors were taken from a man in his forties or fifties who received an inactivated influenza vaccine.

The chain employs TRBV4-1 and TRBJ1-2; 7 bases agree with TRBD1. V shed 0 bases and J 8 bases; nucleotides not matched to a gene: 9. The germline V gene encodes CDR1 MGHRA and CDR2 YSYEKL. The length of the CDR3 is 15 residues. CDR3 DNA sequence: TGCGCCAGCAGCCAAGATCCGGCAGGGGGGATAGGCTACACCTTC. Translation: CASSQDPAGGIGYTF.

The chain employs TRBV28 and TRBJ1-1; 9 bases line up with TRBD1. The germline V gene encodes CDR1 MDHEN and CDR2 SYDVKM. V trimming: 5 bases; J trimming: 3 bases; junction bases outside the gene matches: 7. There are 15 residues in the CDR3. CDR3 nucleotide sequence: TGTGCCAGCAGTCTAGGGACAGGGAGGTACACTGAAGCTTTCTTT. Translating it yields CASSLGTGRYTEAFF.

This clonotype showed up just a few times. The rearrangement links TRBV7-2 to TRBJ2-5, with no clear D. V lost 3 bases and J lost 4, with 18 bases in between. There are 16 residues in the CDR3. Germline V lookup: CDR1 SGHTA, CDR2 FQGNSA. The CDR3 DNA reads TGTGCCAGCAGCTTCCCATGGGTGGGAATGGGAGAGACCCAGTACTTC. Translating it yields CASSFPWVGMGETQYF.

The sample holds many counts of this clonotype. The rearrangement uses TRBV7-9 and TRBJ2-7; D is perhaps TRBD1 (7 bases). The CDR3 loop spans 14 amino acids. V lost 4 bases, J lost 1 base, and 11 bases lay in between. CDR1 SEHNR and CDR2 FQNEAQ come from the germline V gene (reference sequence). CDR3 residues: CASSSGGTSYEQYF. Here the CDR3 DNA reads TGTGCCAGCAGCTCAGGGGGGACTTCCTACGAGCAGTACTTC.

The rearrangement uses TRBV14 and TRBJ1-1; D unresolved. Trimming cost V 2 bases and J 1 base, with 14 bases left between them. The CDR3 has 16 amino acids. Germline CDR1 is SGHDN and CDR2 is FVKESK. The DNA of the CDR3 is TGTGCCAGCAGCCAAACGAAGGGTCTCTCGAACACTGAAGCTTTCTTT. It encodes CASSQTKGLSNTEAFF.

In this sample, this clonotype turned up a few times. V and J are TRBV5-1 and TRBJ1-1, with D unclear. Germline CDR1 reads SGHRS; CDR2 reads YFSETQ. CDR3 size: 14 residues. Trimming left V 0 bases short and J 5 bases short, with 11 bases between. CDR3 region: CASSLVWTGTEAFF. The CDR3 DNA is TGCGCCAGCAGCTTGGTGTGGACGGGAACTGAAGCTTTCTTT. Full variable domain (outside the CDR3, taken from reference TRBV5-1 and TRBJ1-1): KAGVTQTPRYLIKTRGQQVTLSCSPISGHRSVSWYQQTPGQGLQFLFEYFSETQRNKGNFPGRFSGRQFSNSRSEMNVSTLELGDSALYLCASSLVWTGTEAFFGQGTRLTVV.

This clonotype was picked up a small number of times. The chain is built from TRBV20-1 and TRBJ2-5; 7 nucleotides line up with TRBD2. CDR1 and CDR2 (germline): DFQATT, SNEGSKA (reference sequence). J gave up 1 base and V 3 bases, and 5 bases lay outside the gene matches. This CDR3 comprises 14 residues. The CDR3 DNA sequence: TGCAGTGCTAGGGGGACTAAGACCCAAGAGACCCAGTACTTC. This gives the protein CSARGTKTQETQYF.

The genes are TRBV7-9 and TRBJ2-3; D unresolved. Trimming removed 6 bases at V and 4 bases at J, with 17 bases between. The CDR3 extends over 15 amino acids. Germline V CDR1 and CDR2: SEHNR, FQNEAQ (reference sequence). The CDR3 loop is CASSSSRKVADTQYF. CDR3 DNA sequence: TGTGCCAGCAGTTCAAGCCGGAAGGTAGCAGATACGCAGTATTTT.

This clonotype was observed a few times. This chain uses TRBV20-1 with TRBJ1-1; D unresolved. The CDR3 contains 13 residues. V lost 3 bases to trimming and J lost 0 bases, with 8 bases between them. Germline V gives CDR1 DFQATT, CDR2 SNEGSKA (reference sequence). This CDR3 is CSASNGMNTEAFF. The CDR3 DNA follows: TGCAGTGCTAGCAATGGAATGAACACTGAAGCTTTCTTT.

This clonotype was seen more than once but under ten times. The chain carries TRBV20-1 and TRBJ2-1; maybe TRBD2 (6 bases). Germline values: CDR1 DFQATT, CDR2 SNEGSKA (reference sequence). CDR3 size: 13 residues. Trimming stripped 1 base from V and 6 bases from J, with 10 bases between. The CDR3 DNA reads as TGCAGTGCTAGAGCCGGGACTCCCAATGAGCAGTTCTTC. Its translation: CSARAGTPNEQFF.

The CDR3 sequence: CSARAGGGSEQFF. The CDR3 DNA follows: TGCAGTGCTAGAGCGGGAGGGGGTAGTGAGCAGTTCTTC. The chain is built from TRBV20-1 and TRBJ2-1; 8 bases align to TRBD2. V lost 1 base and J lost 9; bases outside the gene matches: 5. Per germline, CDR1 DFQATT and CDR2 SNEGSKA (reference sequence). This CDR3 region has 13 residues.

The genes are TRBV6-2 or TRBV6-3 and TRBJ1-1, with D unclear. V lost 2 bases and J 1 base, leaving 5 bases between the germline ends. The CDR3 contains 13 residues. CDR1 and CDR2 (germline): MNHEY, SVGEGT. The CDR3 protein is CASSYGENTEAFF. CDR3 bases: TGTGCCAGCAGTTACGGGGAGAACACTGAAGCTTTCTTT.

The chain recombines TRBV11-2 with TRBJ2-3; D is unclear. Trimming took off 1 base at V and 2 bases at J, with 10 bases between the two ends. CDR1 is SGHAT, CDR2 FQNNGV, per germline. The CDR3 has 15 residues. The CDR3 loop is CASSLVGFYTDTQYF. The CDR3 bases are TGTGCCAGCAGCTTAGTAGGGTTTTACACAGATACGCAGTATTTT.

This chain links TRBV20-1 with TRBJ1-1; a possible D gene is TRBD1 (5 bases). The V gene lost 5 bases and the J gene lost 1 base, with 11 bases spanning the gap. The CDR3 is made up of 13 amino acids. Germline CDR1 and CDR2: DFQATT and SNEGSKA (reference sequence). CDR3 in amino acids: CSAVRDQNTEAFF. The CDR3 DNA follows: TGCAGTGCTGTCCGGGACCAGAACACTGAAGCTTTCTTT.

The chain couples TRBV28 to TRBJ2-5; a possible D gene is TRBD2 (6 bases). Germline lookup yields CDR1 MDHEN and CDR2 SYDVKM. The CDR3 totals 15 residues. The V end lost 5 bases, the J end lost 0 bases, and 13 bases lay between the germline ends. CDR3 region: CASSPGLGNQETQYF. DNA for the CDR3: TGTGCCAGCAGTCCGGGACTGGGAAACCAAGAGACCCAGTACTTC. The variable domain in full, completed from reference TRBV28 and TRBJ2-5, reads DVKVTQSSRYLVKRTGEKVFLECVQDMDHENMFWYRQDPGLGLRLIYFSYDVKMKEKGDIPEGYSVSREKKERFSLILESASTNQTSMYLCASSPGLGNQETQYFGPGTRLLVL.

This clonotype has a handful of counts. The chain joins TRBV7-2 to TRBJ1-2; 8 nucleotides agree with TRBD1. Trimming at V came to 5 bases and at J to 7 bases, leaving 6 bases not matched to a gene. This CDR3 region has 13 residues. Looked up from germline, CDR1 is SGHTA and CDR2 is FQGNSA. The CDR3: CASSQQGVGGYTF. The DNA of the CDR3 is TGTGCCAGCAGCCAACAGGGGGTTGGTGGCTACACCTTC.

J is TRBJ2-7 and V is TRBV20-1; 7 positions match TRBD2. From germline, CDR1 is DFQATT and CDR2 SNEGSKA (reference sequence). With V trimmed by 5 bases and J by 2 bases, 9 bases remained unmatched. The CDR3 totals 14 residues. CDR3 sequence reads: CSARSSRGTYEQYF. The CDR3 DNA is TGCAGTGCTCGATCCTCGCGGGGGACCTACGAGCAGTACTTC.

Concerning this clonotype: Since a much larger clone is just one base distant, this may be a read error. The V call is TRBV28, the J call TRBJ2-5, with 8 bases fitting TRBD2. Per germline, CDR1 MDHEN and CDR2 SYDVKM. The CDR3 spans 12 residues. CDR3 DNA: TGTGCCACGCGGGAGGCTCGAGAGGCCCAGTACTTC. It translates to CATREAREAQYF.

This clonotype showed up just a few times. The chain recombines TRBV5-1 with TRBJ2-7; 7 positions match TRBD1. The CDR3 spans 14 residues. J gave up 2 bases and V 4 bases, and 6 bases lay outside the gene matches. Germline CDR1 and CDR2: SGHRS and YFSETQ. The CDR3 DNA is TGCGCCAGCAGCCTCGGGACAGTACCCTACGAGCAGTACTTC. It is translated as CASSLGTVPYEQYF.

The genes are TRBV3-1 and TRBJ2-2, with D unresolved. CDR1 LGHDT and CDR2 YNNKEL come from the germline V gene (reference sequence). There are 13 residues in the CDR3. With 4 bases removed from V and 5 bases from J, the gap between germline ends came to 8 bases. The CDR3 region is CASSRTTTGELFF. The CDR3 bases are TGTGCCAGCAGCCGTACAACAACCGGGGAGCTGTTTTTT.

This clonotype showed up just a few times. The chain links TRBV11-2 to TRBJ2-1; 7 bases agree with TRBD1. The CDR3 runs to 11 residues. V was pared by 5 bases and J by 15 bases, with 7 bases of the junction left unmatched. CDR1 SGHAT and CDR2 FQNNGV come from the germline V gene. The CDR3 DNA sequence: TGTGCCAGCAGCCACCAGGGGGATCCGTTCTTC. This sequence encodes CASSHQGDPFF.

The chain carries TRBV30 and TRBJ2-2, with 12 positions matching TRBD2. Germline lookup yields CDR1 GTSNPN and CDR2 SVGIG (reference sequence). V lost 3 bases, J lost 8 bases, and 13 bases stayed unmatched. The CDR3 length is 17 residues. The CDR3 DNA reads TGTGCCTGGAGGGCCCGGGCGCGACTAGCGGGGGAAGGGGAGCTGTTTTTT. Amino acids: CAWRARARLAGEGELFF.

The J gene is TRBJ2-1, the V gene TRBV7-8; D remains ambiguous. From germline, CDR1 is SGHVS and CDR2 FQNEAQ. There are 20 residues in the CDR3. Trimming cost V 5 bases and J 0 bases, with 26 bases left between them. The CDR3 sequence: CASSAPWSYLKTSSYNEQFF. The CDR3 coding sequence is TGTGCCAGCAGCGCCCCATGGTCCTACCTCAAAACAAGCTCCTACAATGAGCAGTTCTTC.

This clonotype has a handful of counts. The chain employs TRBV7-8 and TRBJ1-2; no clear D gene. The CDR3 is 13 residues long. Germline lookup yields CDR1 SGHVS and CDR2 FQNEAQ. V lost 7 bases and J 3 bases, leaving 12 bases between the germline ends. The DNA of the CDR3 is TGTGCCAGCAATACGGGAACGGACTATGGCTACACCTTC. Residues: CASNTGTDYGYTF.

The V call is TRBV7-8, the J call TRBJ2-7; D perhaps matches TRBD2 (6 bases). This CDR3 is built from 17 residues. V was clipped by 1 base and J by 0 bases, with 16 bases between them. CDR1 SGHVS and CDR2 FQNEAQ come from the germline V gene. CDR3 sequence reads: CASSLGALAESSYEQYF. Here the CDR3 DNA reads TGTGCCAGCAGCTTAGGGGCCTTAGCGGAAAGCTCCTACGAGCAGTACTTC.

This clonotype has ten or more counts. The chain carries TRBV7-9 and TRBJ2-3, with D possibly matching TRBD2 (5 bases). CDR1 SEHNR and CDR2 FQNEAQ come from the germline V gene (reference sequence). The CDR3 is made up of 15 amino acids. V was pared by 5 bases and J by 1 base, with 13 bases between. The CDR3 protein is CASSPVLGGTDTQYF. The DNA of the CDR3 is TGTGCCAGCAGCCCGGTTCTCGGGGGCACAGATACGCAGTATTTT.

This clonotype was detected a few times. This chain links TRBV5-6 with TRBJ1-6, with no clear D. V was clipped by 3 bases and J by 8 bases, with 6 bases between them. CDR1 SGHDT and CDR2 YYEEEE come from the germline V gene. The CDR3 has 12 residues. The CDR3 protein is CASSSPDSPLHF. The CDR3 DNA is TGTGCCAGCAGCTCTCCCGATTCACCCCTCCACTTT.

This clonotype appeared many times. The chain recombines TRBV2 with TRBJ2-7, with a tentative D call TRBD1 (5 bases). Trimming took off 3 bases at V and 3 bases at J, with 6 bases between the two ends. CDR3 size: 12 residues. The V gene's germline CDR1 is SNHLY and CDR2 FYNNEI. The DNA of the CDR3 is TGTGCCAGCAGTGAGCAGGGCTACGAGCAGTACTTC. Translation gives CASSEQGYEQYF.

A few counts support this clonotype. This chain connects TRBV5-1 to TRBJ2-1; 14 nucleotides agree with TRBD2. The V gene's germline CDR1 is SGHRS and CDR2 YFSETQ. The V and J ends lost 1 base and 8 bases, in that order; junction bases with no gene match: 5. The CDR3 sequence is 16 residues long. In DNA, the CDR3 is TGCGCCAGCAGCTTGCGACTAGCGGGGGGGAGAGATGAGCAGTTCTTC. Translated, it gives CASSLRLAGGRDEQFF.